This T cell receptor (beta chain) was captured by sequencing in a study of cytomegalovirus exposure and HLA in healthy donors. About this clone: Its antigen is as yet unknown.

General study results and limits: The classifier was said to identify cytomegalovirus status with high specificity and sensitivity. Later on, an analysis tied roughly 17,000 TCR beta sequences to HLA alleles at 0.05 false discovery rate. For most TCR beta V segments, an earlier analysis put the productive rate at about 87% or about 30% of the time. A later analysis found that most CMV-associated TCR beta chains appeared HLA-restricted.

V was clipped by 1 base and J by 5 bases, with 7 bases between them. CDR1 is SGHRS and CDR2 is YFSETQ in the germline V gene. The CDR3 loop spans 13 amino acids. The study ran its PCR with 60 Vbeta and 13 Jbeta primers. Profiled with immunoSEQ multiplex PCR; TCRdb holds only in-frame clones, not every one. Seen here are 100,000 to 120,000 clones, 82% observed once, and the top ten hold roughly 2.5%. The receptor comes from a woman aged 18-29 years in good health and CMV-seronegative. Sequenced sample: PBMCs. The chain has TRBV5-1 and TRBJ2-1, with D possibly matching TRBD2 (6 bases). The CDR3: CASSLSGDNEQFF. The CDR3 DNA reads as TGCGCCAGCAGCTTGTCGGGGGACAATGAGCAGTTCTTC.